This passage covers 16 T cell receptor beta chains from one sample sequenced in a study of cytomegalovirus exposure and HLA in healthy donors. Vbeta (60) and Jbeta (13) primers were used in the PCR. The method was immunoSEQ multiplex PCR; TCRdb's version includes in-frame clones alone and lacks a portion of them. The sample carries 90,000 to 120,000 clones, around 77% recorded once. The sequenced sample was PBMCs. All receptors come from a male donor in good health and CMV-seronegative.

The chain carries TRBV5-1 and TRBJ2-7; 10 positions match TRBD1. V was pared by 4 bases and J by 3 bases, with 4 bases of the junction left unmatched. The CDR3 has 14 residues. CDR1 SGHRS and CDR2 YFSETQ come from the germline V gene. CDR3 in DNA: TGCGCCAGCAGCGATGGACAGGGGGTCTACGAGCAGTACTTC. Encoded protein: CASSDGQGVYEQYF.

The chain uses TRBV6-5 and TRBJ2-5; D call uncertain. The J call may be wrong; the DNA end is better matched by TRBJ2-7. The CDR3 sequence is 14 residues long. Germline lookup yields CDR1 MNHEY and CDR2 SVGAGI. CDR3 amino acids: CAIPLLGRSYEQYF. DNA for the CDR3: TGTGCCATTCCGCTCTTGGGCAGATCCTACGAGCAGTACTTC.

Only one count was recorded for this clone. This sequence joins TRBV28 and TRBJ1-1, with D perhaps TRBD1 (5 bases). V dropped 4 bases and J dropped 4 bases, with 13 bases sitting between them. CDR1 and CDR2 from the germline V gene are MDHEN and SYDVKM. This CDR3 spans 14 amino acids. CDR3 sequence (DNA): TGTGCCAGCAGTTCCTCCCCAGGGATCACTGAAGCTTTCTTT. Its protein product is CASSSSPGITEAFF.

The chain couples TRBV5-1 to TRBJ2-7, with TRBD1 matching 9 bases. V lost 8 bases and J lost 3; bases outside the gene matches: 6. This CDR3 has 13 amino acids. In germline, CDR1 is SGHRS, CDR2 YFSETQ. DNA for the CDR3: TGCGCCAGTAGTGGGACAGGGAGCTACGAGCAGTACTTC. Protein sequence: CASSGTGSYEQYF. Combining the CDR3 with reference TRBV5-1 and TRBJ2-7 gives the whole variable domain KAGVTQTPRYLIKTRGQQVTLSCSPISGHRSVSWYQQTPGQGLQFLFEYFSETQRNKGNFPGRFSGRQFSNSRSEMNVSTLELGDSALYLCASSGTGSYEQYFGPGTRLTVT.

This clone was seen a single time. The chain has TRBV19 and TRBJ2-1, with 7 positions matching TRBD2. Trimming took 3 bases from V and 8 from J; bases not matched to a gene: 10. This CDR3 has 15 residues. Germline V lookup: CDR1 LNHDA, CDR2 SQIVND (reference sequence). CDR3: CASSIRGRAGDEQFF. CDR3 coding DNA: TGTGCCAGTAGTATTCGAGGGAGGGCTGGGGATGAGCAGTTCTTC. The variable domain in full, with the rest retrieved from reference TRBV19 and TRBJ2-1, is DGGITQSPKYLFRKEGQNVTLSCEQNLNHDAMYWYRQDPGQGLRLIYYSQIVNDFQKGDIAEGYSVSREKKESFPLTVTSAQKNPTAFYLCASSIRGRAGDEQFFGPGTRLTVL.

A word on this clone: Germline and junction disagree at one end, which may indicate a read error. J is TRBJ2-7 and V is TRBV2; D might be TRBD1 (5 bases). The CDR3 contains 11 residues. Germline loops: CDR1 SNHLY, CDR2 FYNNEI. The CDR3 nucleotides read TGTGCCAGCAGGCAACAGGTGCTCTTCCTGTTC. Its translation: CASRQQVLFLF.

J is TRBJ1-2 and V is TRBV6-6; 9 nucleotides match TRBD1. Germline V gives CDR1 MNHNY, CDR2 SVGAGI (reference sequence). CDR3 size: 15 residues. V dropped 5 bases and J dropped 6; count of bases not matched to a gene: 10. The CDR3 coding sequence is TGTGCCAGCAGTGCCCTACAGGGGGCTGGCCATGGCTACACCTTC. This gives the protein CASSALQGAGHGYTF.

This clone has only a few counts. This CDR3 is CASSDQTGTGYSPLHF. CDR3 in DNA: TGTGCCAGCAGTGATCAAACCGGGACAGGGTATTCACCCCTCCACTTT. The chain joins TRBV6-1 to TRBJ1-6; 9 nucleotides line up with TRBD1. The CDR3 sequence is 16 residues long. The germline V gene has CDR1 MNHNS and CDR2 SASEGT. The J segment lost 8 bases and the V segment lost 3 bases, leaving 8 bases of the junction unmatched.

The J gene is TRBJ2-2, the V gene TRBV5-1; 12 bases map to TRBD2. CDR3 length: 16 amino acids. The V and J ends lost 4 bases and 6 bases, in that order; junction bases with no gene match: 7. Germline V gives CDR1 SGHRS, CDR2 YFSETQ. The DNA for the CDR3 is TGCGCCAGCAGCCACGGACTAGCGGGATATGCCGGGGAGCTGTTTTTT. It translates to CASSHGLAGYAGELFF.

The chain uses TRBV7-9 and TRBJ1-2; D is undetermined. Germline V gene lookup returns CDR1 SEHNR and CDR2 FQNEAQ (reference sequence). The CDR3 extends over 16 amino acids. The ends were cut back, 2 bases at V and 6 bases at J, with 19 bases in the middle. Here the CDR3 DNA reads TGTGCCAGCAGCTTAAATTTGTATGGGAGACATAATGGCTACACCTTC. It specifies CASSLNLYGRHNGYTF. Complete variable domain (other parts from reference TRBV7-9 and TRBJ1-2): DTGVSQNPRHKITKRGQNVTFRCDPISEHNRLYWYRQTLGQGPEFLTYFQNEAQLEKSRLLSDRFSAERPKGSFSTLEIQRTEQGDSAMYLCASSLNLYGRHNGYTFGSGTRLTVV.

This rearrangement joins TRBV21-1 to TRBJ1-5; no DNA check was done on the table's D call, TRBD1. TRBV21-1 is shown as a pseudogene. This CDR3 has 17 amino acids. The CDR3 nucleotides are TGTGCCAGCAGCAACGAATGCCCAAACAGGGTCAGTGAGCCCCAGCATTTT. As protein: CASSNECPNRVSEPQHF.

V gene TRBV30 combines with J gene TRBJ1-5; 8 positions agree with TRBD1. This CDR3 spans 14 amino acids. CDR1 and CDR2 from the germline V gene are GTSNPN and SVGIG (reference sequence). The J segment lost 7 bases and the V segment lost 4 bases, leaving 9 bases of the junction unmatched. For the CDR3, the DNA is TGTGCCTGGACGGCCAGGGGGCTGGTCCAGCCCCAGCATTTT. It is translated as CAWTARGLVQPQHF.

This chain uses TRBV6-1 with TRBJ2-4; D is perhaps TRBD2 (6 bases). Germline V lookup: CDR1 MNHNS, CDR2 SASEGT. Trimming stripped 4 bases from V and 3 bases from J, with 13 bases between. The CDR3 runs to 15 residues. CDR3 in DNA: TGTGCCAGCAGTGTGGAGGGTTGGGGCAAAAACATTCAGTACTTC. Encoded protein: CASSVEGWGKNIQYF.

This chain links TRBV7-8 with TRBJ1-1, with D unclear. CDR3 length: 14 residues. Trimming left V 5 bases short and J 2 bases short, with 12 bases between. Germline V CDR1 and CDR2: SGHVS, FQNEAQ. CDR3 amino acids: CASSPAQFNTEAFF. DNA for the CDR3: TGTGCCAGCAGCCCTGCCCAGTTTAACACTGAAGCTTTCTTT. Drawing the rest from reference TRBV7-8 and TRBJ1-1, the complete variable domain is GAGVSQSPRYKVAKRGQDVALRCDPISGHVSLFWYQQALGQGPEFLTYFQNEAQLDKSGLPSDRFFAERPEGSVSTLKIQRTQQEDSAVYLCASSPAQFNTEAFFGQGTRLTVV.

The genes are TRBV2 and TRBJ1-5; no definite D call. V gave up 1 base and J gave up 0 bases, with 4 bases separating them. The CDR3 is 14 amino acids. Per the germline V gene, CDR1 is SNHLY and CDR2 is FYNNEI. The CDR3, as DNA: TGTGCCAGCAGTGAAGACTATAGCAATCAGCCCCAGCATTTT. Its translation: CASSEDYSNQPQHF. Together with reference TRBV2 and TRBJ1-5, the CDR3 gives the full variable domain: EPEVTQTPSHQVTQMGQEVILRCVPISNHLYFYWYRQILGQKVEFLVSFYNNEISEKSEIFDDQFSVERPDGSNFTLKIRSTKLEDSAMYFCASSEDYSNQPQHFGDGTRLSIL.

The chain combines TRBV2 with TRBJ2-5; 9 nucleotides agree with TRBD2. Trimming at V came to 7 bases and at J to 2 bases, leaving 8 bases not matched to a gene. The germline gives CDR1 SNHLY, CDR2 FYNNEI. The CDR3 totals 15 residues. DNA for the CDR3: TGTGCCAGCATACACAGCGGGAGGTGGCAAGAGACCCAGTACTTC. This encodes CASIHSGRWQETQYF.